Below are 25 T cell receptor beta chains sequenced from a single sample in a study of blood T cell repertoires in COVID-19 (dated by TCRdb to the early 2020s). Preparation of the library involved the immunoSEQ multiplex PCR assay. TCRdb took over this immuneACCESS table, retaining in-frame rearrangements with V and J assigned. Such tables are incomplete; in checked studies, under half of the missing clones stem from an unresolved V gene, and the remainder is unexplained. The table for this sample lists tens of thousands of clones; more than 75% of them were counted only once. Together, the top ten hold approximately 17% of the sample. The sequenced sample consisted of peripheral blood. These receptors were collected from a human donor in a cohort sampled during active COVID-19.

The chain carries TRBV19 and TRBJ1-1; D gene ambiguous. Trimming left V 8 bases short and J 2 bases short, with 21 bases between. The germline gives CDR1 LNHDA, CDR2 SQIVND (reference sequence). The CDR3 length is 16 residues. The CDR3 loop reads CASRRLRSMTNTEAFF. The CDR3 DNA sequence: TGTGCCAGTCGGCGGTTAAGGTCAATGACCAACACTGAAGCTTTCTTT.

This chain connects TRBV18 to TRBJ1-1; D is unclear. Per the germline V gene, CDR1 is KGHSH and CDR2 is LQKENI. V was trimmed by 4 bases and J by 1 base, leaving 13 bases between them. CDR3 length: 15 residues. In DNA, the CDR3 is TGTGCCAGCTCACGGATGATGGAGTGGAACACTGAAGCTTTCTTT. Its protein is CASSRMMEWNTEAFF.

V and J are TRBV28 and TRBJ2-7, with TRBD1 matching 8 bases. The CDR3 runs 14 residues. With V trimmed by 10 bases and J by 3 bases, 11 bases remained unmatched. Germline V lookup: CDR1 MDHEN, CDR2 SYDVKM. DNA of the CDR3: TGTGCCACCGCGTGGGTCGACAGGGGCTACGAGCAGTACTTC. It specifies CATAWVDRGYEQYF.

The chain uses TRBV2 and TRBJ2-5, with 13 bases matching TRBD2. Unmatched junction bases numbered 4, after V lost 10 bases and J lost 2 bases. Germline V CDR1 and CDR2: SNHLY, FYNNEI. The CDR3 totals 14 residues. The chain's CDR3 is CAIRTSGGQETQYF. DNA for the CDR3: TGTGCCATTCGGACTAGCGGGGGACAAGAGACCCAGTACTTC.

The chain couples TRBV5-6 to TRBJ2-3; D not certain. CDR1 and CDR2 from the germline V gene are SGHDT and YYEEEE. This CDR3 is 14 amino acids long. The V and J ends lost 7 bases and 1 base respectively, with 13 bases between them. CDR3 nucleotide sequence: TGTGCCAGCCATTTTATCCGGGGCACAGATACGCAGTATTTT. Translation gives CASHFIRGTDTQYF.

Only a few counts were recorded for this clone. This chain uses TRBV6-2 or TRBV6-3 with TRBJ2-7; 7 bases map to TRBD1. Germline values: CDR1 MNHEY, CDR2 SVGEGT. Trimming removed 5 bases from V and 5 bases from J; junction bases left unmatched: 9. The CDR3 runs to 14 residues. CDR3 sequence (DNA): TGTGCCAGCAGTAAAACAGGGGTTAGGAACGAGCAGTACTTC. The encoded protein is CASSKTGVRNEQYF.

This chain connects TRBV4-3 to TRBJ1-5, with D unresolved. The V and J ends lost 5 bases and 1 base respectively, with 12 bases between them. In germline, CDR1 is LGHNA, CDR2 YSLEER. This CDR3 has 15 residues. CDR3 in DNA: TGCGCCAGCAGCTCCTTAGCCGGCAGCAATCAGCCCCAGCATTTT. This codes for CASSSLAGSNQPQHF.

This chain joins TRBV4-1 and TRBJ1-5; maybe TRBD1 (5 bases). The CDR3 has 17 amino acids. Germline V CDR1 and CDR2: MGHRA, YSYEKL. V was clipped by 4 bases and J by 2 bases, with 18 bases between them. CDR3 DNA: TGCGCCAGCAGCCGCCGGATAGTACAGGACGGCAATCAGCCCCAGCATTTT. This translates into CASSRRIVQDGNQPQHF.

The chain joins TRBV11-2 to TRBJ1-1, with 8 nucleotides matching TRBD1. The V and J ends lost 6 bases and 11 bases, in that order; junction bases with no gene match: 8. The germline V gene encodes CDR1 SGHAT and CDR2 FQNNGV. This CDR3 is built from 12 residues. In DNA, the CDR3 is TGTGCCAGCAGATCGACAGGGGAAGGCGCTTTCTTT. Residues: CASRSTGEGAFF.

The gene calls are TRBV7-9 and TRBJ2-1; maybe TRBD1 (6 bases). Germline CDR1 SEHNR, CDR2 FQNEAQ (reference sequence). Deletions cut 0 bases from V and 8 bases from J, with 8 bases between. The CDR3 has 13 amino acids. CDR3 sequence (DNA): TGTGCCAGCAGCTTAGCGGGGGCCCATGAGCAGTTCTTC. It codes for CASSLAGAHEQFF.

This rearrangement joins TRBV24-1 to TRBJ2-1; 8 bases match TRBD1. V was pared by 3 bases and J by 9 bases, with 15 bases of the junction left unmatched. The CDR3 length is 17 residues. The V gene's germline CDR1 is KGHDR and CDR2 SFDVKD. The CDR3 is CATSDPRRQGARGEQFF. The CDR3 DNA is TGTGCCACCAGTGATCCCCGACGGCAGGGGGCTAGGGGTGAGCAGTTCTTC.

This chain uses TRBV7-2 with TRBJ1-2; TRBD1 aligns across 7 bases. CDR1 and CDR2 (germline): SGHTA, FQGNSA. Unmatched junction bases numbered 2, after V lost 5 bases and J lost 2 bases. The CDR3 loop spans 13 amino acids. The CDR3: CASSPDRNYGYTF. The CDR3 DNA reads as TGTGCCAGCAGCCCGGACAGGAACTATGGCTACACCTTC.

J is TRBJ2-2 and V is TRBV7-2; the D gene is possibly TRBD1 (5 bases). In germline, CDR1 is SGHTA, CDR2 FQGNSA. The CDR3 consists of 14 residues. Trimming cost V 4 bases and J 1 base, with 7 bases left between them. The CDR3 DNA follows: TGTGCCAGCAGCTCAACAGGGAACACCGGGGAGCTGTTTTTT. Residues: CASSSTGNTGELFF.

A single count supports this clone. The chain joins TRBV19 to TRBJ2-5, with TRBD1 as a possible D gene (5 bases). V was trimmed by 11 bases and J by 5 bases, leaving 18 bases between them. The CDR3 is made up of 13 amino acids. Germline loops: CDR1 LNHDA, CDR2 SQIVND (reference sequence). In nucleotides, the CDR3 is TGTGCCTCTCAATCCAGGGAAGGCGAGACCCAGTACTTC. It yields the protein CASQSREGETQYF.

As DNA, the CDR3 is TGTGCCAGCAGTTACGGGGGGGCATCCTACGAGCAGTACTTC. Protein sequence: CASSYGGASYEQYF. This sequence joins TRBV6-6 and TRBJ2-7, with D maybe TRBD2 (7 bases). V was clipped by 2 bases and J by 1 base, with 9 bases between them. CDR3 length: 14 residues. Germline V gene sequence: CDR1 MNHNY, CDR2 SVGAGI (reference sequence).

The chain combines TRBV19 with TRBJ1-2; 8 bases are a match to TRBD1. The CDR3 has 14 amino acids. V lost 7 bases and J lost 4; bases outside the gene matches: 8. Germline CDR1 is LNHDA and CDR2 is SQIVND (reference sequence). The CDR3 protein is CASMVGGTGYGYTF. The DNA for the CDR3 is TGTGCCAGTATGGTCGGAGGGACAGGCTATGGCTACACCTTC.

The genes are TRBV19 and TRBJ2-1; D unresolved. Germline CDR1 LNHDA, CDR2 SQIVND (reference sequence). There are 13 residues in the CDR3. V was pared by 4 bases and J by 12 bases, with 16 bases between. The CDR3 nucleotides are TGTGCCAGTAGTACCGGTCGTGGTAACTTGCAGTTCTTC. It is translated as CASSTGRGNLQFF.

The gene calls are TRBV5-1 and TRBJ2-1; D possibly corresponds to TRBD2 (6 bases). V lost 1 base to trimming and J lost 0 bases, with 11 bases between them. CDR3 length: 16 amino acids. From germline, CDR1 is SGHRS and CDR2 YFSETQ. This CDR3 reads CASSLMGGSSYNEQFF. For the CDR3, the DNA is TGCGCCAGCAGCTTGATGGGGGGTAGCTCCTACAATGAGCAGTTCTTC.

This clone was recorded only once. The chain links TRBV7-8 to TRBJ2-5; 10 nucleotides match TRBD2. The CDR3 consists of 15 residues. The germline gives CDR1 SGHVS, CDR2 FQNEAQ. Trimming at V came to 7 bases and at J to 1 base, leaving 6 bases not matched to a gene. CDR3 amino acids: CASTSGGALQETQYF. CDR3 nucleotides: TGTGCCAGCACCAGCGGGGGGGCTCTCCAAGAGACCCAGTACTTC.

This clone was recorded only once. The chain recombines TRBV19 with TRBJ1-2, with TRBD1 matching 8 bases. The V and J ends lost 6 bases and 5 bases, in that order; junction bases with no gene match: 5. In germline, CDR1 is LNHDA, CDR2 SQIVND (reference sequence). There are 13 residues in the CDR3. CDR3 nucleotides: TGTGCCAGTAGCCGGGACAGGAAGTATGGCTACACCTTC. The encoded protein is CASSRDRKYGYTF.

The chain uses TRBV7-3 and TRBJ2-7, with TRBD2 matching over 8 bases. Looked up from germline, CDR1 is SGHTA and CDR2 is FQGTGA. The CDR3 sequence is 15 residues long. Unmatched junction bases numbered 5, after V lost 0 bases and J lost 4 bases. CDR3 loop: CASSLTSSGRYEQYF. CDR3 bases: TGTGCCAGCAGCTTAACGTCTAGCGGGCGGTACGAGCAGTACTTC.

The rearrangement uses TRBV2 and TRBJ2-3, with 7 bases that match TRBD2. CDR1 SNHLY and CDR2 FYNNEI come from the germline V gene. J was trimmed by 0 bases and V by 10 bases; bases with no gene match: 7. The CDR3 is made up of 14 amino acids. CDR3 nucleotides: TGTGCCACCGCAGCGGGACCCAGCACAGATACGCAGTATTTT. Its translation is CATAAGPSTDTQYF.

The chain joins TRBV25-1 to TRBJ1-4; D is unresolved. Between the trimmed V and J ends, which lost 2 bases and 7 bases, there was a span of 14 bases. The CDR3 loop spans 15 amino acids. Germline assignment: CDR1 MGHDK and CDR2 SYGVNS. The CDR3 spells CASSEIDKTPEKLFF. The CDR3 bases are TGTGCCAGCAGTGAAATAGACAAAACGCCTGAAAAACTGTTTTTT.

The chain recombines TRBV5-1 with TRBJ2-1; 8 positions agree with TRBD2. Germline V gives CDR1 SGHRS, CDR2 YFSETQ. With V trimmed by 1 base and J by 5 bases, 8 bases remained unmatched. This CDR3 comprises 16 residues. CDR3 nucleotides: TGCGCCAGCAGCTTGACGCTCCAGCGGGGGAACAATGAGCAGTTCTTC. This sequence encodes CASSLTLQRGNNEQFF.

The chain joins TRBV4-3 to TRBJ2-3, with a possible D match to TRBD2 (6 bases). The V end was cut by 4 bases, the J end by 0 bases, with 8 bases between. This CDR3 contains 14 residues. Germline-derived CDR1 and CDR2 are LGHNA and YSLEER. The CDR3, as DNA: TGCGCCAGCAGCCGACTAGAAAGCACAGATACGCAGTATTTT. Amino acids: CASSRLESTDTQYF.